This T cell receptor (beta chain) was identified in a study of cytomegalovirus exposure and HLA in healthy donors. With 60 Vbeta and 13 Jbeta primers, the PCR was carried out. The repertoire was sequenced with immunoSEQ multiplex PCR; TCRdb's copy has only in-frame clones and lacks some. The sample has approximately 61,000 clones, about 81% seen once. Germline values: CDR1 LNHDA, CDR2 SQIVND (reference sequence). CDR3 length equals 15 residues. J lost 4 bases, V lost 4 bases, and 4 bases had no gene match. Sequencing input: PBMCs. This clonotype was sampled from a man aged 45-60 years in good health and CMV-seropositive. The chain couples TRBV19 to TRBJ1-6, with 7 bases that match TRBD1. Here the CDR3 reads CASSSLTGYNSPLHF. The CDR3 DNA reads TGTGCCAGTAGTAGCTTGACAGGGTATAATTCACCCCTCCACTTT.